Listed here are 18 T cell receptor beta chains from one sample, sequenced in a study of metastatic and nonmetastatic thyroid tumors. Via MiXCR, TCRdb re-called the PCR reads. The sample has 29,000 or so clones; 3.5% to 4.5% are singletons. Among the patients, none had received any treatment before thyroid surgery. Sequencing was carried out using blood. These TCRs come from a female donor with papillary thyroid cancer or a benign thyroid nodule (not recorded which). Some clones in this sample may be carry-over from other donors' samples.

This clone was seen repeatedly, ten times or more. The V and J genes are TRBV29-1 and TRBJ2-1; TRBD2 matches 15 bases. CDR1 SQVTM and CDR2 ANQGSEA come from the germline V gene. CDR3 size: 14 residues. The ends lost 6 bases at V and 7 bases at J; junction bases unmatched: 4. The CDR3 loop is CSVDGLAGGNEQFF. CDR3 DNA sequence: TGCAGCGTGGATGGACTAGCGGGAGGGAATGAGCAGTTCTTC.

This clone was seen only a few times. The chain couples TRBV2 to TRBJ2-3, with D possibly being TRBD1 or TRBD2 (5 bases each). The CDR3 consists of 14 residues. V lost 7 bases and J 4 bases, leaving 15 bases between the germline ends. The germline CDR1 and CDR2 sequences are SNHLY and FYNNEI. CDR3 protein: CASIGRVGADTQYF. The CDR3 DNA follows: TGTGCCAGCATTGGCCGGGTGGGGGCAGATACGCAGTATTTT.

This clone was seen many times. The chain uses TRBV11-2 and TRBJ2-2; TRBD1 or TRBD2 may be the D gene (5 bases each). Germline lookup yields CDR1 SGHAT and CDR2 FQNNGV. The CDR3 is 15 residues long. Trimming stripped 3 bases from V and 6 bases from J, with 14 bases between. The CDR3 region is CASSFRQRAAGELFF. The DNA for the CDR3 is TGTGCCAGCAGCTTCAGACAGAGGGCGGCCGGGGAGCTGTTTTTT.

Note on this clone: One end of the junction varies from germline; a read error may be responsible. The gene calls are TRBV6-1 and TRBJ2-7, with D perhaps matching TRBD1 (5 bases). Per germline, CDR1 MNHNS and CDR2 SASEGT. The CDR3 length is 14 residues. DNA of the CDR3: TGTTCCAGCATGCAGGGATCTCTGGGCTACGGGCAGTACTTC. Amino acid sequence: CSSMQGSLGYGQYF.

This clone was observed a few times. The DNA for the CDR3 is TGTGCCAGCAACCCGTCGAGGTACAATGAGCAGTTCTTC. It is translated as CASNPSRYNEQFF. The chain uses TRBV6-2 or TRBV6-3 and TRBJ2-1; no clear D gene. The CDR3 contains 13 residues. CDR1 and CDR2 (germline): MNHEY, SVGEGT. The germline V and J ends were trimmed by 7 bases and 4 bases, with 11 bases remaining between them.

This clone occurred many times. The CDR3 DNA reads TGTGCCAGCAGCCAAGATGGTGACAGGCCAGAGACCCAGTACTTC. Its translation: CASSQDGDRPETQYF. The chain combines TRBV14 with TRBJ2-5; possible D gene TRBD1, 6 bases. The CDR3 spans 15 residues. Germline V gene sequence: CDR1 SGHDN, CDR2 FVKESK. Trimming pared 0 bases from V and 4 bases from J, leaving 12 bases between. The full variable domain, rest sourced from reference TRBV14 and TRBJ2-5, is EAGVTQFPSHSVIEKGQTVTLRCDPISGHDNLYWYRRVMGKEIKFLLHFVKESKQDESGMPNNRFLAERTGGTYSTLKVQPAELEDSGVYFCASSQDGDRPETQYFGPGTRLLVL.

The J gene is TRBJ1-2, the V gene TRBV10-2; D is undetermined. V lost 4 bases and J 6 bases, leaving 18 bases between the germline ends. Looked up from germline, CDR1 is WSHSY and CDR2 is SAAADI. The CDR3 runs 15 residues. CDR3 amino acids: CASSGAGWSAHGYTF. CDR3 sequence (DNA): TGCGCCAGCAGTGGGGCGGGGTGGTCAGCCCATGGCTACACCTTC.

The chain is built from TRBV6-1 and TRBJ1-1; D not certain. Germline assignment: CDR1 MNHNS and CDR2 SASEGT. V was pared by 10 bases and J by 2 bases, with 17 bases between. The CDR3 length is 14 residues. CDR3 bases: TGTGCCAACAGCCCCTTCGGGGTTAACACTGAAGCTTTCTTT. It encodes CANSPFGVNTEAFF.

This clone was seen repeatedly, ten times or more. The chain's CDR3 is CASSWDYSTDTQYF. CDR3 DNA sequence: TGTGCCAGCAGCTGGGACTACAGCACAGATACGCAGTATTTT. The chain links TRBV5-4 to TRBJ2-3; 7 nucleotides agree with TRBD2. Germline lookup yields CDR1 SGHNT and CDR2 YYREEE (reference sequence). The CDR3 totals 14 residues. The ends lost 3 bases at V and 0 bases at J; junction bases unmatched: 1.

This clone showed up many times. The chain links TRBV27 to TRBJ1-5; 8 nucleotides align to TRBD1. Germline CDR1 MNHEY, CDR2 SMNVEV (reference sequence). The CDR3 consists of 14 residues. V lost 3 bases to trimming and J lost 2 bases; unmatched junction nucleotides: 0. The CDR3 bases are TGTGCCAGCAGTTTGGGACAGGGCAATCAGCCCCAGCATTTT. It codes for CASSLGQGNQPQHF.

Ten or more counts support this clone. The V gene is TRBV25-1, the J gene TRBJ2-3; 10 bases map to TRBD2. V was clipped by 6 bases and J by 3 bases; unmatched bases: 3. Germline lookup yields CDR1 MGHDK and CDR2 SYGVNS. The CDR3 consists of 14 residues. The CDR3 here is CASSRTSGTDTQYF. CDR3 sequence (DNA): TGTGCCAGCAGCCGGACTAGCGGAACAGATACGCAGTATTTT. The full variable domain, in which reference TRBV25-1 and TRBJ2-3 provide the parts outside the CDR3, is EADIYQTPRYLVIGTGKKITLECSQTMGHDKMYWYQQDPGMELHLIHYSYGVNSTEKGDLSSESTVSRIRTEHFPLTLESARPSHTSQYLCASSRTSGTDTQYFGPGTRLTVL.

A few counts support this clone. The V call is TRBV10-1, the J call TRBJ2-7, with 8 bases fitting TRBD2. The CDR3 consists of 15 residues. V lost 4 bases to trimming and J lost 1 base; unmatched junction nucleotides: 6. Germline V CDR1 and CDR2: WNHNN, SYGVQD (reference sequence). For the CDR3, the DNA is TGCGCCAGCAGTGGAGGGTCTAGCGGGTCCTACGAGCAGTACTTC. This translates into CASSGGSSGSYEQYF.

This clone turned up a few times. The junction does not match germline at one end; this may be a read error. This chain joins TRBV6-2 or TRBV6-3 and TRBJ2-1; D remains unclear. Germline-derived CDR1 and CDR2 are MNHEY and SVGEGT. This CDR3 has 13 residues. CDR3 coding DNA: TGTGCCAGCCGTTACGGGCTAATGGATGAGCAGTTCTTC. It translates to CASRYGLMDEQFF.

This clone was observed a few times. The chain recombines TRBV6-1 with TRBJ2-7; TRBD1 is a possible D gene (5 bases). The length of the CDR3 is 13 residues. CDR1 is MNHNS and CDR2 is SASEGT in the germline V gene. The V gene lost 6 bases and the J gene lost 3 bases, with 12 bases spanning the gap. The CDR3 nucleotides are TGTGCCAGCAGCCACGACAGCAGCTACGAGCAGTACTTC. The encoded protein is CASSHDSSYEQYF.

The sample holds many counts of this clone. The genes are TRBV11-2 and TRBJ1-1; no reliable D call. With 0 bases removed from V and 7 bases from J, the gap between germline ends came to 9 bases. This CDR3 is 13 amino acids long. Germline assignment: CDR1 SGHAT and CDR2 FQNNGV. CDR3 nucleotides: TGTGCCAGCAGCTTAGATCGTTCTGGTGAAGCTTTCTTT. Its translation: CASSLDRSGEAFF.

This clone was counted at least ten times. The chain uses TRBV20-1 and TRBJ1-5; D not resolved. CDR3 length: 14 residues. V lost 3 bases to trimming and J lost 2 bases, with 11 bases between them. The germline gives CDR1 DFQATT, CDR2 SNEGSKA (reference sequence). The CDR3 loop is CSARNLGGNQPQHF. The CDR3 coding sequence is TGCAGTGCTAGGAACCTCGGTGGCAATCAGCCCCAGCATTTT.

In regard to this clone: A read error may account for a junction end that differs from germline. CDR3 nucleotides: TGTTCCAGCAGTCCCTCCGGGGAGCTGTTTTTT. Translation: CSSSPSGELFF. The chain couples TRBV2 to TRBJ2-2, with D uncertain. The CDR3 sequence is 11 residues long. CDR1 is SNHLY and CDR2 is FYNNEI in the germline V gene.

There are many counts of this clone. Mismatch with germline at one junction end may stem from a read error. The chain employs TRBV10-3 and TRBJ2-1, with D possibly called TRBD1 or TRBD2 (5 bases each). The CDR3 has 11 residues. Looked up from germline, CDR1 is ENHRY and CDR2 is SYGVKD. DNA for the CDR3: TGTGCCATCAGGAAACGGGACGACTATGAATTC. This codes for CAIRKRDDYEF.